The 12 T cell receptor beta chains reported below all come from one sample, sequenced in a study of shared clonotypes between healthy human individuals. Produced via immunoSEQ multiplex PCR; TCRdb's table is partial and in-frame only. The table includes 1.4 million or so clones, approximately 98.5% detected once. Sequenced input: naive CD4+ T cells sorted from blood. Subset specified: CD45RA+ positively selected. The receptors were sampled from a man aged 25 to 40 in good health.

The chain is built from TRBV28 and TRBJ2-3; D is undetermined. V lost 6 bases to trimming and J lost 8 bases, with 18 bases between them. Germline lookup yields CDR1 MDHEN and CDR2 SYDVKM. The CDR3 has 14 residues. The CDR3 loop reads CASSPPRVLATQYF. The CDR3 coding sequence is TGTGCCAGCAGCCCCCCCCGGGTATTGGCTACGCAGTATTTT.

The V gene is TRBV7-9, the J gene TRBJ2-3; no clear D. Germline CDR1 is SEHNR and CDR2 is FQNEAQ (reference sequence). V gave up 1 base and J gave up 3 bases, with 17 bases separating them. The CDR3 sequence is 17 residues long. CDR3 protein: CASSLEMSAQQTDTQYF. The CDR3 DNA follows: TGTGCCAGCAGCTTAGAAATGTCTGCGCAACAGACAGATACGCAGTATTTT.

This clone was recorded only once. For the CDR3, the DNA is TGCGCCAGCAGTGAGAAGGGGGACGGGGAGAAGGCCGGCTGGAGCAATCAGCCCCAGCATTTT. Amino acid sequence: CASSEKGDGEKAGWSNQPQHF. V and J are TRBV10-1 and TRBJ1-5, with a weak D call TRBD1 (6 bases). CDR3 length: 21 amino acids. Trimming stripped 2 bases from V and 1 base from J, with 27 bases between. The germline CDR1 and CDR2 sequences are WNHNN and SYGVQD (reference sequence).

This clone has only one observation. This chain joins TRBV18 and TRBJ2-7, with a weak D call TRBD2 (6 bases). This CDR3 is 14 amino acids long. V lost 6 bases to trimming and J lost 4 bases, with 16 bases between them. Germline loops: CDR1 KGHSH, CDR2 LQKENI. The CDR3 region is CASSPRTNRYEQYF. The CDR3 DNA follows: TGTGCCAGCTCCCCTAGGACTAACCGTTACGAGCAGTACTTC. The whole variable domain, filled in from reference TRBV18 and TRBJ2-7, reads NAGVMQNPRHLVRRRGQEARLRCSPMKGHSHVYWYRQLPEEGLKFMVYLQKENIIDESGMPKERFSAEFPKEGPSILRIQQVVRGDSAAYFCASSPRTNRYEQYFGPGTRLTVT.

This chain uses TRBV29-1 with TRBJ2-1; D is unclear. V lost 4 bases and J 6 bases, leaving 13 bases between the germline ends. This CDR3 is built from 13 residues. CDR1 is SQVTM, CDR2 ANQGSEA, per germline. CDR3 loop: CSVGLLAGNEQFF. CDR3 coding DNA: TGCAGCGTTGGTTTGCTTGCCGGCAATGAGCAGTTCTTC.

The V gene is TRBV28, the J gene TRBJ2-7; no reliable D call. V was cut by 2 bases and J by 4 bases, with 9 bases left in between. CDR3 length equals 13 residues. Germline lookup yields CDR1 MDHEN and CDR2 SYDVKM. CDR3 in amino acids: CASSLIRGYEQYF. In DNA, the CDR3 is TGTGCCAGCAGTTTAATTAGAGGTTACGAGCAGTACTTC.

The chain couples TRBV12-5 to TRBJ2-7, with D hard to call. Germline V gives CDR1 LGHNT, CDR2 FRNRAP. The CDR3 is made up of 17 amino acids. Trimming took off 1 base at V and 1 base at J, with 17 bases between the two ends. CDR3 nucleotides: TGTGCTAGTGGTTTGGCAACCGGGTCGACTTCTTCCTACGAGCAGTACTTC. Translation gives CASGLATGSTSSYEQYF.

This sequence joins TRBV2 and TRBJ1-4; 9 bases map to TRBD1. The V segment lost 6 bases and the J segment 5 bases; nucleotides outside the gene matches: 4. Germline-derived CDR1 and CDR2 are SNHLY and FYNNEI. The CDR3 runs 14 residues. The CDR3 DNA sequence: TGTGCCAGCAGGACAGGGGGTTGGAATGAAAAACTGTTTTTT. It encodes CASRTGGWNEKLFF.

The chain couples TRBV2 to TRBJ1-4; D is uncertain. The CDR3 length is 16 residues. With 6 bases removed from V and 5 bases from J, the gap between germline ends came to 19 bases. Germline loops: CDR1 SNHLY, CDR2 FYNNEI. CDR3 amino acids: CASRGRSLEMNEKLFF. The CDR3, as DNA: TGTGCCAGCAGGGGAAGATCGTTGGAGATGAATGAAAAACTGTTTTTT.

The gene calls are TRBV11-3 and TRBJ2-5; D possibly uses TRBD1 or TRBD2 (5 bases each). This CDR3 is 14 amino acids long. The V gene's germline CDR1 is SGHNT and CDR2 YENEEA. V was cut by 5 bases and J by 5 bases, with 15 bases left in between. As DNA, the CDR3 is TGTGCCAGCAGCATGGGACGGTCGGGGGAGACCCAGTACTTC. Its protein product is CASSMGRSGETQYF.

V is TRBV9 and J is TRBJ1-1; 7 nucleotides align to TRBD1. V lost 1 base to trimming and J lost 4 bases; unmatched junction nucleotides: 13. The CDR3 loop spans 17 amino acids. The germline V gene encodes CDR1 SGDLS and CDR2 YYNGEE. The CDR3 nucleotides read TGTGCCAGCAGCGTAACCCACATTACAGGGGAGAGCACTGAAGCTTTCTTT. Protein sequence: CASSVTHITGESTEAFF.

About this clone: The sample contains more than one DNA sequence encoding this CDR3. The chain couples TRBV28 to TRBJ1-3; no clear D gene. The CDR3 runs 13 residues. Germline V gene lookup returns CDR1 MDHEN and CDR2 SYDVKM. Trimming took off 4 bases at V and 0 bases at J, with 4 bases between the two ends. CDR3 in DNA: TGTGCCAGCAGTTCACCCTCTGGAAACACCATATATTTT. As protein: CASSSPSGNTIYF.